This T cell receptor (beta chain) came from a study of cytomegalovirus exposure and HLA in healthy donors. Study-wide findings and caveats: TCR association rates varied by HLA locus in a later analysis, with DRB1 highest and HLA-C lowest. Whilst most TCR sequences proved rare, a subset of public TCRs occurred across many donors.

V was clipped by 4 bases and J by 1 base, with 7 bases between them. There are 13 residues in the CDR3. Germline values: CDR1 SNHLY, CDR2 FYNNEI. Comments on this clone: Its specificity is unknown.

Unrecorded immune exposures were likely, despite nominal health at sampling. The study ran its PCR with 60 Vbeta and 13 Jbeta primers. The method was immunoSEQ multiplex PCR; TCRdb's version includes in-frame clones alone and lacks a portion of them. The sample gives some 200,000 clones, 85% to 90% of which show up once; roughly 1% is in the top ten. Sequenced material: PBMCs. This TCR derives from a woman aged 18 to 35 in good health and CMV-seronegative. V is TRBV2 and J is TRBJ1-1; unclear D gene. Written as DNA, the CDR3 is TGTGCCAGCAGTGCGAACGGGAACACTGAAGCTTTCTTT. It yields the protein CASSANGNTEAFF.